This is a list of T cell receptor beta chains from one sample in a study of T cell repertoires in cytomegalovirus infection. TCRdb itself ran the reads through MiXCR, one entry per CDR3 protein. The sample includes 310,000 or so distinct CDR3 sequences, under 30% of them seen just once. Sequencing input: PBMCs. The receptors were sampled from a human donor in good health (CMV status not recorded). Some clones in this sample may be carry-over from other donors' samples. Both conserved end residues are part of each CDR3. The D gene is left open where the match is weak. A clone size is listed for some rows: how often the clone was seen (once, few, many), or a class if it is expanded.

TRBJ2-7 | many | TRBV7-2 | TRBD1 | 14 | TGTGCCAGCAGCTTAGGAGGGGGCGCCTACGAGCAGTACTTC | CASSLGGGAYEQYF
TRBJ2-7 | NA | TRBV9 | NA | 13 | TGTGCCAGCAGCGTAGACATTTCCTACGAGCAGTACTTC | CASSVDISYEQYF
TRBJ1-1 | NA | TRBV5-1 | NA | 14 | TGCGCCAGCAGCTTGGAGGCCAGGTTTTCGGAAGCTTTCTTT | CASSLEARFSEAFF
TRBJ1-2 | NA | TRBV6-2/TRBV6-3 | NA | 11 | TGTGCCACCCGGGAGCTTTATGGCTACACCTTC | CATRELYGYTF
TRBJ1-5 | NA | TRBV19 | NA | 16 | TGTGCCAGTAGTAGGGTACAGGGAATGGGCAATCAGCCCCAGCATTTT | CASSRVQGMGNQPQHF
TRBJ1-6 | NA | TRBV12-3/TRBV12-4 | NA | 13 | TGTGCCAGCAGTTTGGTGGAGGGGTCACCCCTCCACTTT | CASSLVEGSPLHF
TRBJ2-1 | NA | TRBV3-1 | TRBD1 | 15 | TGTGCCAGCAGCATCCACCGGGACAGGGGAGGAGAGCAGTTCTTC | CASSIHRDRGGEQFF
TRBJ1-1 | few | TRBV7-2 | NA | 14 | TGTGCCAGCAGCTTAGAACTGGTGGGCACTGAAGCTTTCTTT | CASSLELVGTEAFF
TRBJ2-3 | NA | TRBV5-4 | NA | 15 | TGTGCCAGCAGCCGGACTTCTTCTAGCACAGATACGCAGTATTTT | CASSRTSSSTDTQYF
TRBJ1-4 | NA | TRBV28 | TRBD1 | 14 | TGTGCCAGCAGTTTCAGGGGGCCCCAAGAAAAACTGTTTTTT | CASSFRGPQEKLFF